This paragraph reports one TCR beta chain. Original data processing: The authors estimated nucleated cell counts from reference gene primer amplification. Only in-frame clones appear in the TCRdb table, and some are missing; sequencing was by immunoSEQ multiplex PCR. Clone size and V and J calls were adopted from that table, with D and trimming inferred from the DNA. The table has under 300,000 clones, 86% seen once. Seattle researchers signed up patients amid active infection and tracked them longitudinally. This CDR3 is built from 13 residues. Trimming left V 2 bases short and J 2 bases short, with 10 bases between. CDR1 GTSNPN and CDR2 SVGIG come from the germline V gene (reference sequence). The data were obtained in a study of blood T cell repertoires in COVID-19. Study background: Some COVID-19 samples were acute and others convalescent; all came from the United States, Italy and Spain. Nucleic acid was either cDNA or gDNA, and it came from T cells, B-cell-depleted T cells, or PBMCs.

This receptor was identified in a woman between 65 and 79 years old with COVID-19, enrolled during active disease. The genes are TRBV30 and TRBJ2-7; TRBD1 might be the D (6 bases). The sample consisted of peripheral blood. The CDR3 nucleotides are TGTGCCTGGAGTTCAGGGACACCCTACGAGCAGTACTTC. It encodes CAWSSGTPYEQYF. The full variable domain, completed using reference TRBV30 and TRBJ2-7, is SQTIHQWPATLVQPVGSPLSLECTVEGTSNPNLYWYRQAAGRGLQLLFYSVGIGQISSEVPQNLSASRPQDRQFILSSKKLLLSDSGFYLCAWSSGTPYEQYFGPGTRLTVT.